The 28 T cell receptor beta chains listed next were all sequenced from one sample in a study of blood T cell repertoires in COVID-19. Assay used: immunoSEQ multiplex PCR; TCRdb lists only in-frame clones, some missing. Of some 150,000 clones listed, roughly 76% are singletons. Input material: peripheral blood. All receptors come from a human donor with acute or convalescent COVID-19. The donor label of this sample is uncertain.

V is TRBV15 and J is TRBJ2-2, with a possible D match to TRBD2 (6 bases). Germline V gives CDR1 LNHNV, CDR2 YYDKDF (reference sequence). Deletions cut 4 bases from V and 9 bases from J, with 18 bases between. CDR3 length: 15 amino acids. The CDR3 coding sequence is TGTGCCACCAGCACCTCCTGGGACTCCCCGAGGGAGCTGTTTTTT. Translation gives CATSTSWDSPRELFF.

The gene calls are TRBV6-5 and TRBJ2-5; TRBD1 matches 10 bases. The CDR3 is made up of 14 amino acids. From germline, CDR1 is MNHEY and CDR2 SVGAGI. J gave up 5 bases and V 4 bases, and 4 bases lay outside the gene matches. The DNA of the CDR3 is TGTGCCAGCAGTTCCGGGACAGGGGACGAGACCCAGTACTTC. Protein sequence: CASSSGTGDETQYF.

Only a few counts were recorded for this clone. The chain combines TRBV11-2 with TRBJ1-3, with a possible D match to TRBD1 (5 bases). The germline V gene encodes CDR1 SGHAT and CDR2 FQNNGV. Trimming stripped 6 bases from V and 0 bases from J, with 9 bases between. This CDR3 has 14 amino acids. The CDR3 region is CASSRGSSGNTIYF. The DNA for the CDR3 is TGTGCCAGCAGTAGGGGTAGCTCTGGAAACACCATATATTTT.

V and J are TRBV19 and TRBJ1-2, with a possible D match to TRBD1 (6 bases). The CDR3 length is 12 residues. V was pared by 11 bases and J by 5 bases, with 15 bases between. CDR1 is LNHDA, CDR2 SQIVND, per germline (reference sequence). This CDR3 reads CAGRDRSYGYTF. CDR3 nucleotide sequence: TGTGCCGGAAGAGACAGGTCTTATGGCTACACCTTC.

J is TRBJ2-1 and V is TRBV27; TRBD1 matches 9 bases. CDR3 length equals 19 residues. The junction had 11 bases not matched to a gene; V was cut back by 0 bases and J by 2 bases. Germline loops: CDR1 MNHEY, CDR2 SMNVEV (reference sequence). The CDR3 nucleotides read TGTGCCAGCAGTTTATCGATTGAGGGGGACAGGGTAACCTACAATGAGCAGTTCTTC. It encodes CASSLSIEGDRVTYNEQFF.

DNA of the CDR3: TGTGCCAGCAGCTTGTACGAACAGGTCTACGAGCAGTACGTC. Protein product: CASSLYEQVYEQYV. V usage is TRBV5-6 and J usage is TRBJ2-7, with D possibly being TRBD1 (5 bases). Trimming pared 1 base from V and 3 bases from J, leaving 11 bases between. Germline values: CDR1 SGHDT, CDR2 YYEEEE. This CDR3 has 14 amino acids.

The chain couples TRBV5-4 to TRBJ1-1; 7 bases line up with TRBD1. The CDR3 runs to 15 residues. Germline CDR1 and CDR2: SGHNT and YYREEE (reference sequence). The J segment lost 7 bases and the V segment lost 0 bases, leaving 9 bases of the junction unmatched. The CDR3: CASSLAVGTESEAFF. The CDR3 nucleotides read TGTGCCAGCAGCTTGGCCGTCGGGACAGAGAGTGAAGCTTTCTTT.

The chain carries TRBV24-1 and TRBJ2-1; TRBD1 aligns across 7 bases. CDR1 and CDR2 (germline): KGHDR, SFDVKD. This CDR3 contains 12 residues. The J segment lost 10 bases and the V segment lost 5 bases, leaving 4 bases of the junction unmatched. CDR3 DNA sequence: TGTGCCACCAGTGCAAAGGGGGCCGAGCAGTTCTTC. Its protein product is CATSAKGAEQFF.

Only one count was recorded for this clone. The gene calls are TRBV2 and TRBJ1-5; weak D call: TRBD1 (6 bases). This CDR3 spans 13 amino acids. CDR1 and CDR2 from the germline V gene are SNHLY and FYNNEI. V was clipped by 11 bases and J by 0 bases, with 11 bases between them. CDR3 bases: TGTGCCGGAACAGGGAATAGCAATCAGCCCCAGCATTTT. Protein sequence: CAGTGNSNQPQHF.

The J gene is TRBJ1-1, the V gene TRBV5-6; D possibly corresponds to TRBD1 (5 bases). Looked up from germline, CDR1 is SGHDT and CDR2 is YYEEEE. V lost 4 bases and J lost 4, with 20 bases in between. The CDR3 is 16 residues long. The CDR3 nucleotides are TGTGCCAGCAGCCTACCGGGGGTCCCAGGGAGCACTGAAGCTTTCTTT. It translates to CASSLPGVPGSTEAFF.

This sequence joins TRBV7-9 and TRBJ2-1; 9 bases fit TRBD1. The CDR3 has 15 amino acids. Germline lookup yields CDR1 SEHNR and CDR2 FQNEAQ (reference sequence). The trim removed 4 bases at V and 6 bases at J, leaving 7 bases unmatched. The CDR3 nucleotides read TGTGCCAGCAGCTGGGGACAGGGATTAGCCAATGAGCAGTTCTTC. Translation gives CASSWGQGLANEQFF.

The CDR3 spells CASSLDGGSSNQPQHF. In nucleotides, the CDR3 is TGTGCCAGCAGCTTGGATGGGGGCAGTAGCAATCAGCCCCAGCATTTT. The genes are TRBV5-4 and TRBJ1-5, with D possibly being TRBD1 (6 bases). Germline loops: CDR1 SGHNT, CDR2 YYREEE (reference sequence). V lost 0 bases and J lost 0, with 10 bases in between. The CDR3 extends over 16 amino acids.

DNA of the CDR3: TGTGCCAGCAGCTTGCTTAATAGCGTCAGCACAGATACGCAGTATTTT. Protein product: CASSLLNSVSTDTQYF. This chain connects TRBV5-5 to TRBJ2-3; the D gene is possibly TRBD2 (5 bases). Trimming left V 1 base short and J 0 bases short, with 12 bases between. The germline gives CDR1 SGHKS, CDR2 YYEKEE (reference sequence). The CDR3 is made up of 16 amino acids.

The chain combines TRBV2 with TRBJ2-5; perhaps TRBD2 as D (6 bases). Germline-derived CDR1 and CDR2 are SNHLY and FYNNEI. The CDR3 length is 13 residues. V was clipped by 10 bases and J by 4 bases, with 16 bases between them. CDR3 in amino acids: CATPEGSGETQYF. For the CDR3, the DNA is TGTGCCACCCCCGAGGGTAGCGGAGAGACCCAGTACTTC.

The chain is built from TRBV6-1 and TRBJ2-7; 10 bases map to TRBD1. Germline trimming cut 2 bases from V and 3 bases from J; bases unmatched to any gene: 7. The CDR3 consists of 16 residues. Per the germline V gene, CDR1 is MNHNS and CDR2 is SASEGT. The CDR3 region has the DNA TGTGCCAGCAGTGAATGGGGGACAGGGGCAGGCTACGAGCAGTACGTC. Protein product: CASSEWGTGAGYEQYV.

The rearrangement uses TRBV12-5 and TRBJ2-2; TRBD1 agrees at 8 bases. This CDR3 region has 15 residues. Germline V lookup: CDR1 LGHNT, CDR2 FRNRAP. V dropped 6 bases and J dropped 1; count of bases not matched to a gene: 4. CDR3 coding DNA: TGTGCTAGTGGCTCCGGACAGGGGAACACCGGGGAGCTGTTTTTT. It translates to CASGSGQGNTGELFF.

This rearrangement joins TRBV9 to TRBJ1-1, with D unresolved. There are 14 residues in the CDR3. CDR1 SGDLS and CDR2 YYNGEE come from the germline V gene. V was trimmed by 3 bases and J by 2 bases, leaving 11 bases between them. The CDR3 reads CASSATNLNTEAFF. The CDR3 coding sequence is TGTGCCAGCAGCGCAACTAACTTAAACACTGAAGCTTTCTTT.

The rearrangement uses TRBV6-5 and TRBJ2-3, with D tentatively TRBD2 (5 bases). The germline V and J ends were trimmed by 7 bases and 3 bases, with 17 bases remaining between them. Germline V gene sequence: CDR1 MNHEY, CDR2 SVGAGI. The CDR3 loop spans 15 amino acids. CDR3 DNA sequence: TGTGCCAGCACTAACGTGGGGTGGAGGACAGATACGCAGTATTTT. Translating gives CASTNVGWRTDTQYF.

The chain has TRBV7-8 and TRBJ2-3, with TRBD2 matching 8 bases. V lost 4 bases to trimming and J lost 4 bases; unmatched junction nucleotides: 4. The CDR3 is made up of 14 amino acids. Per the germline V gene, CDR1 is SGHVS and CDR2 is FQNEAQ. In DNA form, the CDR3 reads TGTGCCAGCAGCTCGGGGGGGGACTCAGATACGCAGTATTTT. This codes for CASSSGGDSDTQYF.

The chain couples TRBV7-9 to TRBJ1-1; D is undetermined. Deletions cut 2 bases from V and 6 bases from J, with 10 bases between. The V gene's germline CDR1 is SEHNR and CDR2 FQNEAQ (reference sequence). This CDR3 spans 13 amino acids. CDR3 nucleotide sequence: TGTGCCAGCAGCTTAAAGTCTAACCCTGAAGCTTTCTTT. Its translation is CASSLKSNPEAFF.

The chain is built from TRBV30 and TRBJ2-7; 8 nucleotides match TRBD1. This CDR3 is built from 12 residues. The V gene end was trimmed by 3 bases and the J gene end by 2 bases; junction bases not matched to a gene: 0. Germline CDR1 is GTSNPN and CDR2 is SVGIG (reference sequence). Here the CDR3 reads CAWSRGPYEQYV. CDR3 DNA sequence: TGTGCCTGGAGCAGGGGGCCCTACGAGCAGTACGTC.

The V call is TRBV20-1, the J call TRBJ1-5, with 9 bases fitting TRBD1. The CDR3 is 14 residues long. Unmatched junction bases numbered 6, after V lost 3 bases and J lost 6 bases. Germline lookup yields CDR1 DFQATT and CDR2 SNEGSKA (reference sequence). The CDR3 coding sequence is TGCAGTGCTAGTGTAGGGACAGGGAGTCAGCCCCAGCATTTT. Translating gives CSASVGTGSQPQHF.

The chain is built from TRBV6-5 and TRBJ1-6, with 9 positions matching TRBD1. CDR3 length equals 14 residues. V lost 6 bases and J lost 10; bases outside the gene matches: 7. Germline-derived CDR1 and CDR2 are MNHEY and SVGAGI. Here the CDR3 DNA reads TGTGCCAGCAGATCACAGGGGGCACGGTCACCCCTCCACTTT. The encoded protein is CASRSQGARSPLHF.

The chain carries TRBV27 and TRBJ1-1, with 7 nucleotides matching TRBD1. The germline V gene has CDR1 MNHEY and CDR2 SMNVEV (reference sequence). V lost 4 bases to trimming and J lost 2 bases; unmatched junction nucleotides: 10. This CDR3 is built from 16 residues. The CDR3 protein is CASSSQTGWGNTEAFF. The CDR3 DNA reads TGTGCCAGCAGTTCGCAGACAGGGTGGGGAAACACTGAAGCTTTCTTT.

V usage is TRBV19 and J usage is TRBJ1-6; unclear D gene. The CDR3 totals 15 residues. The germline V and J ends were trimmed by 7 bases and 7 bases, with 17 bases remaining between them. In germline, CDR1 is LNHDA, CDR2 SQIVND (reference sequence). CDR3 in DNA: TGTGCCAGTACTACCCGCCGACTCAACAATTCACCCCTCCACTTT. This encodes CASTTRRLNNSPLHF.

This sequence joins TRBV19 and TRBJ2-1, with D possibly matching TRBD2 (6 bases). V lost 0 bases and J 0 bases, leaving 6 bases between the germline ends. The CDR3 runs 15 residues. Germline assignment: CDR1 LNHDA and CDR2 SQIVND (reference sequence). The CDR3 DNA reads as TGTGCCAGTAGTATAGACGGGAGCTCCTACAATGAGCAGTTCTTC. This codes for CASSIDGSSYNEQFF. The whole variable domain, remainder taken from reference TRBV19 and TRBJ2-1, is DGGITQSPKYLFRKEGQNVTLSCEQNLNHDAMYWYRQDPGQGLRLIYYSQIVNDFQKGDIAEGYSVSREKKESFPLTVTSAQKNPTAFYLCASSIDGSSYNEQFFGPGTRLTVL.

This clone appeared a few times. CDR3 loop: CASSEALSFNTEAFF. CDR3 sequence (DNA): TGTGCCAGCAGTGAAGCGCTGAGTTTTAACACTGAAGCTTTCTTT. J is TRBJ1-1 and V is TRBV2; D unclear. This CDR3 contains 15 residues. Looked up from germline, CDR1 is SNHLY and CDR2 is FYNNEI. Trimming took off 0 bases at V and 2 bases at J, with 10 bases between the two ends.

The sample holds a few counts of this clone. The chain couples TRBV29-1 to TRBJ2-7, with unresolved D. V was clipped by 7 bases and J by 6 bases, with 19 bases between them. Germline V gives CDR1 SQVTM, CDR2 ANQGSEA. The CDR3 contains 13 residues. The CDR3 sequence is CSAAPAHTGEQYV. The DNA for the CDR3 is TGCAGCGCCGCCCCGGCTCACACGGGCGAGCAGTACGTC.